This record looks at one TCR beta chain sequence and its context. The antigen is unknown. The data stem from a study of T cells in Graves' hyperthyroidism and ophthalmopathy. Study results and limitations: Peripheral blood also featured most of the thyroid clonotypes expanded above 0.001. Model output signaled ophthalmopathy a median around 6.9 months ahead of onset.

Deletions cut 8 bases from V and 4 bases from J, with 14 bases between. CDR1 and CDR2 (germline): SQVTM, ANQGSEA. CDR3 length equals 12 residues. An absence of ophthalmopathy progression within 18 months meant stable Graves' hyperthyroidism. Diagnoses rested on clinical symptoms, serum thyroxine and TRAb, thyroid ultrasound and orbital computed tomography. TCR beta CDR3 regions were amplified from RNA transcripts. An initial round of RT-PCR targeting the TCR CDR3 relied on the HTBI primer set. TCRdb re-analysed the multiplex PCR reads in MiXCR, keeping a single row per CDR3 protein. The sample lists approximately 560,000 distinct CDR3 sequences; more than 45% were seen once.

The source material was peripheral blood or thyroid tissue (not recorded which). V usage is TRBV29-1 and J usage is TRBJ1-1; maybe TRBD1 (6 bases). The receptor was isolated from a woman between 18 and 29 years old with Graves' hyperthyroidism. The CDR3 sequence: CSIGGGGTEAFF. Written as DNA, the CDR3 is TGCAGCATCGGGGGAGGGGGCACTGAAGCTTTCTTT.